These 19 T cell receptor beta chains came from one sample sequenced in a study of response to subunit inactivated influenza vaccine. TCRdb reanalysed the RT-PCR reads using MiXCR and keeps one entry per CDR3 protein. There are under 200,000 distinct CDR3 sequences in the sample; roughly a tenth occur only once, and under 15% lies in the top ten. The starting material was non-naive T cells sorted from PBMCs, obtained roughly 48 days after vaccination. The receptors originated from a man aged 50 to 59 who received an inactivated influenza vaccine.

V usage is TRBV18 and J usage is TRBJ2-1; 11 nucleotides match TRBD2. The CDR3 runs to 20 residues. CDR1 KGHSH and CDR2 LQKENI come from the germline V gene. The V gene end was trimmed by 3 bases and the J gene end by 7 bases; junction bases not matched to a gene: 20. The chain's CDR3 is CASSPKGGLADLWNRNEQFF. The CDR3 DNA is TGTGCCAGCTCACCGAAAGGGGGACTAGCGGACCTTTGGAACCGGAATGAGCAGTTCTTC.

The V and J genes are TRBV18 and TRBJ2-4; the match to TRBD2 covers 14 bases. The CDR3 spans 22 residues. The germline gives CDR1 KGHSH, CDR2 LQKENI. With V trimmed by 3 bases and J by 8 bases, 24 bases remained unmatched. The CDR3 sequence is CASSPGLAGGLIPLSQRDIQYF. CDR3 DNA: TGTGCCAGCTCACCCGGACTAGCGGGGGGCCTAATCCCTCTAAGCCAAAGGGACATTCAGTACTTC.

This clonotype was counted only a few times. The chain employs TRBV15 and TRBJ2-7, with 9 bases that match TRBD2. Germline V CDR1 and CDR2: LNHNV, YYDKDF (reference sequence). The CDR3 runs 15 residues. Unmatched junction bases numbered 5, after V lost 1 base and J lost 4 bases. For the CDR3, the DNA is TGTGCCACCAGCAGAGTAGCGGGAGCCACATACGAGCAGTACTTC. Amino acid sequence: CATSRVAGATYEQYF.

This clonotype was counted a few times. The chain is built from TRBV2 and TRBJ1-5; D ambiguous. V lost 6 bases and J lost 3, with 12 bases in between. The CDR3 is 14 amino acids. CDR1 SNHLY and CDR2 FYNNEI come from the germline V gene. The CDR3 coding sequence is TGTGCCAGCAGCACCGGACGGCACAATCAGCCCCAGCATTTT. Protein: CASSTGRHNQPQHF.

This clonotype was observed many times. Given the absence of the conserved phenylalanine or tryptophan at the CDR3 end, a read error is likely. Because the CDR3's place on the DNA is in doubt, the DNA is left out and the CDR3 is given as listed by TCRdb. This CDR3 is CASSLLWGK. V is TRBV5-1 and J is TRBJ2-5. The CDR3 has 9 amino acids, counting both end residues. Germline CDR1 reads SGHRS; CDR2 reads YFSETQ.

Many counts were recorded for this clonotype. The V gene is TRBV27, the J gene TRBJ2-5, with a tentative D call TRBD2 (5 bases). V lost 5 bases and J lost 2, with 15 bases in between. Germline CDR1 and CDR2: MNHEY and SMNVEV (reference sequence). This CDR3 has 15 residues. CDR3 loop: CASSVRSDPQETQYF. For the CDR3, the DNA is TGTGCCAGCAGTGTCCGTAGCGATCCACAAGAGACCCAGTACTTC.

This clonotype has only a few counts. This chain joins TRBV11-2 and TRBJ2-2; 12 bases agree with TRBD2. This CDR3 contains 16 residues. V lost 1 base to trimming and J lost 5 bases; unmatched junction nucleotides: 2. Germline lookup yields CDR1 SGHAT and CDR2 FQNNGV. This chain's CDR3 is CASSLGGLAGTGELFF. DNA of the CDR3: TGTGCCAGCAGCTTAGGGGGACTAGCGGGTACCGGGGAGCTGTTTTTT.

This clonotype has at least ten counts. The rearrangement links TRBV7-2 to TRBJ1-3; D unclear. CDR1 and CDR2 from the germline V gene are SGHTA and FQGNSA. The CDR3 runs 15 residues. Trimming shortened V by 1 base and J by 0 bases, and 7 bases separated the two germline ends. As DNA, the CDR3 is TGTGCCAGCAGCTTAGTTCCGATCTCTGGAAACACCATATATTTT. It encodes CASSLVPISGNTIYF.

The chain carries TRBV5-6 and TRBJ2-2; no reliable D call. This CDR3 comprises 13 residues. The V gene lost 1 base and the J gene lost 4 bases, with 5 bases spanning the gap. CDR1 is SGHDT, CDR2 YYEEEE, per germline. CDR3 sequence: CASSLPFTGELFF. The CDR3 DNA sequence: TGTGCCAGCAGCTTGCCATTCACCGGGGAGCTGTTTTTT.

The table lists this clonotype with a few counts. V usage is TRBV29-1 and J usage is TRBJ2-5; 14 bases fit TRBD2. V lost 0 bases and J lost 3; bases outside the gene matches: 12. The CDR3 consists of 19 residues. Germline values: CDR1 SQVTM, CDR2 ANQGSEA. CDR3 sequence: CSVEDRGDKGLAGEETQYF. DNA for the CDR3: TGCAGCGTTGAAGATCGAGGGGATAAGGGACTAGCGGGAGAAGAGACCCAGTACTTC.

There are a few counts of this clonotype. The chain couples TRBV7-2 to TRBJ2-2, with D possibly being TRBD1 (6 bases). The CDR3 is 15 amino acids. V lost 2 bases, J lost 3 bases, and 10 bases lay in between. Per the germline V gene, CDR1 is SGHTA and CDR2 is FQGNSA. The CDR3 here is CASSLRGLHTGELFF. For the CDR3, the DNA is TGTGCCAGCAGCTTAAGGGGGTTACACACCGGGGAGCTGTTTTTT.

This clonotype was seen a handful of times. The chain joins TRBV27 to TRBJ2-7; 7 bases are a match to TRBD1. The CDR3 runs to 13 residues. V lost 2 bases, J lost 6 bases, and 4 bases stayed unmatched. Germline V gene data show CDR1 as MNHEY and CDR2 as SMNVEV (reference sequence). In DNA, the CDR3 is TGTGCCAGCAGTTTAAACCCAGGGGGCGAGCAGTACTTC. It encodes CASSLNPGGEQYF.

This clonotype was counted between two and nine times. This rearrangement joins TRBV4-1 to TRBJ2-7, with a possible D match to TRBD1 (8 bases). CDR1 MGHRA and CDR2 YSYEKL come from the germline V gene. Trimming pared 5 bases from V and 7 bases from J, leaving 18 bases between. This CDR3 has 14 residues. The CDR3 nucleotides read TGCGCCAGCAGCTATAGGACAGGGACTATGGAGCAGTACTTC. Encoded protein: CASSYRTGTMEQYF.

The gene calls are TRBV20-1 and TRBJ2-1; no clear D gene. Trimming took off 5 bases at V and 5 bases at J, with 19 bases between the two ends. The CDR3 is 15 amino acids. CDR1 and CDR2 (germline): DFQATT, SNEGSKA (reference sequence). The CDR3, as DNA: TGCAGTGCTCCTCAAACCACTACCGCGGACAATGAGCAGTTCTTC. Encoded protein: CSAPQTTTADNEQFF.

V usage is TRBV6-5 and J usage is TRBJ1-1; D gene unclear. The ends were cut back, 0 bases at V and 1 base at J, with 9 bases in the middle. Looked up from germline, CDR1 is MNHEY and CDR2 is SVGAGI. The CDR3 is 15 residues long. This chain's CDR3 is CASSYSRQKNTEAFF. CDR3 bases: TGTGCCAGCAGTTACTCGAGGCAGAAGAACACTGAAGCTTTCTTT.

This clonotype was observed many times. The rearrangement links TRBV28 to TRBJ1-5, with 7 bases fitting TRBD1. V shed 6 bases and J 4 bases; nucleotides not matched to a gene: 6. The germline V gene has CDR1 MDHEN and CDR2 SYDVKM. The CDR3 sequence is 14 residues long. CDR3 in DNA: TGTGCCAGCAGGTCGGGACAGCCTAATCAGCCCCAGCATTTT. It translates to CASRSGQPNQPQHF.

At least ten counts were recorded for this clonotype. CDR3 DNA: TGTGCCAGCAGCCCGTACCAGGGTCGTAGCGGGAGGACCTACAATGAGCAGTTCTTC. It yields the protein CASSPYQGRSGRTYNEQFF. The chain is built from TRBV9 and TRBJ2-1; TRBD2 agrees at 10 bases. J lost 2 bases, V lost 4 bases, and 15 bases had no gene match. CDR3 length: 19 amino acids. CDR1 is SGDLS and CDR2 is YYNGEE in the germline V gene.

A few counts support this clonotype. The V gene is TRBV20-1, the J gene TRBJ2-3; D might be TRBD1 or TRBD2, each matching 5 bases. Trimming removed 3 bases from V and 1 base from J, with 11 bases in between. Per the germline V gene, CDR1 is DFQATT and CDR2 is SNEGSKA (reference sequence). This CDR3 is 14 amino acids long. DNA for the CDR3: TGCAGTGCTAGGCTGTGGGACGGCACAGATACGCAGTATTTT. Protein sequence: CSARLWDGTDTQYF.

In DNA, the CDR3 is TGTACCTTCAGTTTCCAGCTAAGCGGGGGCAAATACAATGAGCAGTTCTTC. Its protein is CTFSFQLSGGKYNEQFF. This chain joins TRBV2 and TRBJ2-1; 8 bases are shared with TRBD2. Germline lookup yields CDR1 SNHLY and CDR2 FYNNEI. This CDR3 has 17 residues.